Below are 11 T cell receptor beta chains sequenced from a single sample in a study of cytomegalovirus exposure and HLA in healthy donors. PCR used 60 Vbeta primers and 13 Jbeta primers. Some clones are missing from TCRdb's copy, which holds only in-frame ones; the method was immunoSEQ multiplex PCR. The sample consists of approximately 130,000 clones, around three quarters of them appearing once. The sequencing sample was made of PBMCs. The origin of the receptors is a woman aged 50 to 60 in good health and CMV-seronegative.

The chain carries TRBV18 and TRBJ1-4; D is perhaps TRBD1 (6 bases). Trimming removed 3 bases from V and 4 bases from J, with 9 bases in between. The CDR3 spans 14 residues. CDR1 and CDR2 from the germline V gene are KGHSH and LQKENI. The CDR3 protein is CASSPGRGNEKLFF. The CDR3 bases are TGTGCCAGCTCACCCGGCAGGGGTAATGAAAAACTGTTTTTT.

The genes are TRBV7-9 and TRBJ2-7; D gene ambiguous. Germline CDR1 is SEHNR and CDR2 is FQNEAQ (reference sequence). The CDR3 spans 16 residues. Trimming took off 0 bases at V and 5 bases at J, with 17 bases between the two ends. CDR3 amino acids: CASSLAFARYGDEQYF. The CDR3 bases are TGTGCCAGCAGCTTAGCGTTCGCCAGGTACGGCGACGAGCAGTACTTC. The full variable domain, rest sourced from reference TRBV7-9 and TRBJ2-7, is DTGVSQNPRHKITKRGQNVTFRCDPISEHNRLYWYRQTLGQGPEFLTYFQNEAQLEKSRLLSDRFSAERPKGSFSTLEIQRTEQGDSAMYLCASSLAFARYGDEQYFGPGTRLTVT.

The chain couples TRBV7-3 to TRBJ2-1; 8 positions match TRBD2. With 3 bases clipped from V and 4 bases from J, the junction kept 5 bases outside the gene matches. Germline lookup yields CDR1 SGHTA and CDR2 FQGTGA. The CDR3 consists of 15 residues. The CDR3 spells CASSLGLAGYNEQFF. The DNA of the CDR3 is TGTGCCAGCAGCTTGGGGCTAGCGGGTTACAATGAGCAGTTCTTC.

On this clone itself: This sample also contains other DNA sequences that code for the same CDR3. V is TRBV7-9 and J is TRBJ1-3, with a tentative D call TRBD1 (5 bases). V was cut by 1 base and J by 0 bases, with 7 bases left in between. CDR1 and CDR2 (germline): SEHNR, FQNEAQ (reference sequence). The CDR3 loop spans 15 amino acids. In DNA, the CDR3 is TGTGCCAGCAGCTTAGTGGGGGGCTCTGGAAACACCATATATTTT. Translation: CASSLVGGSGNTIYF.

The chain employs TRBV4-2 and TRBJ2-6; D gene uncertain. The CDR3 is made up of 17 amino acids. V shed 1 base and J shed 0 bases, with 10 bases lying between them. Germline V lookup: CDR1 LGHNA, CDR2 YNFKEQ. The CDR3 region is CASSQVRSTSGANVLTF. The CDR3 DNA is TGTGCCAGCAGCCAAGTGAGGAGCACCTCTGGGGCCAACGTCCTGACTTTC.

This sequence joins TRBV19 and TRBJ2-3; 11 bases line up with TRBD1. Germline CDR1 and CDR2: LNHDA and SQIVND (reference sequence). Trimming took 4 bases from V and 6 from J; bases not matched to a gene: 9. The CDR3 has 16 amino acids. CDR3 amino acids: CASSTSRTGGRDTQYF. The CDR3, as DNA: TGTGCCAGTAGTACCTCTCGGACAGGGGGCAGGGATACGCAGTATTTT.

The chain carries TRBV15 and TRBJ2-7; TRBD1 agrees at 8 bases. Trimming cost V 0 bases and J 0 bases; bases outside gene matches: 13. CDR3 length equals 19 residues. The germline CDR1 and CDR2 sequences are LNHNV and YYDKDF (reference sequence). CDR3 region: CATSRDPPRGQALSYEQYF. The CDR3 DNA follows: TGTGCCACCAGCAGAGATCCCCCACGGGGACAGGCCCTCTCCTACGAGCAGTACTTC.

The rearrangement joins TRBV27 to TRBJ2-2; the match to TRBD1 covers 9 bases. This CDR3 spans 17 amino acids. After removal of 8 bases from V and 5 bases from J, the junction contained 15 bases not matched to a gene. Per the germline V gene, CDR1 is MNHEY and CDR2 is SMNVEV (reference sequence). Written as DNA, the CDR3 is TGTGCCAGCTGTTCGATGAACAGGGGGCTGAGGACCGGGGAGCTGTTTTTT. Protein sequence: CASCSMNRGLRTGELFF.

The table lists this clone with a few counts. This chain links TRBV10-3 with TRBJ1-1; 7 bases agree with TRBD1. Germline assignment: CDR1 ENHRY and CDR2 SYGVKD. CDR3 length equals 15 residues. The V segment lost 8 bases and the J segment 2 bases; nucleotides outside the gene matches: 11. CDR3 sequence reads: CAILKAGTENTEAFF. CDR3 nucleotides: TGTGCCATCCTCAAGGCGGGGACAGAAAACACTGAAGCTTTCTTT.

The chain employs TRBV2 and TRBJ1-1; possible D gene TRBD1, 6 bases. CDR3 size: 22 residues. Trimming cost V 0 bases and J 1 base, with 30 bases left between them. The germline gives CDR1 SNHLY, CDR2 FYNNEI. The CDR3 DNA is TGTGCCAGCAGTGAAGCGCTTGGGACGGGGCGGTCAAACAGGGCGGCGAACACTGAAGCTTTCTTT. As protein: CASSEALGTGRSNRAANTEAFF.

This chain links TRBV29-1 with TRBJ2-4, with TRBD1 matching 7 bases. This CDR3 region has 18 residues. V shed 0 bases, J shed 0 bases, and the junction held 11 bases outside the gene matches. Germline V lookup: CDR1 SQVTM, CDR2 ANQGSEA. CDR3 residues: CSVEEKGTAMIAKNIQYF. The CDR3 DNA sequence: TGCAGCGTTGAAGAAAAGGGGACAGCTATGATAGCCAAAAACATTCAGTACTTC.